This record looks at one T cell receptor (beta chain) sequence and its context. The antigen is unknown. The data belong to a study of cytomegalovirus exposure and HLA in healthy donors. The primer mix had 60 Vbeta and 13 Jbeta primers. TCRdb's copy holds only in-frame clones and misses some; the assay was immunoSEQ multiplex PCR. The sample gives 150,000 to 250,000 clones, about four fifths of which show up once; roughly 0.095% is in the top ten. General study results and limits: Researchers counted roughly 150 TCR beta chains as cytomegalovirus-associated. Testing in vitro showed a few CMV-associated chains specific for CMV antigens.

Sequenced material: PBMCs. The TCR comes from a boy aged 2 to 10 in good health and CMV-seronegative.

The CDR3 DNA sequence: TGTGCCAGCAGCCGGAGGGCCGGGACAGGGTTCAATAATTCACCCCTCCACTTT. Its protein is CASSRRAGTGFNNSPLHF. V is TRBV9 and J is TRBJ1-6; 9 bases align to TRBD1. The CDR3 loop spans 18 amino acids. CDR1 is SGDLS and CDR2 is YYNGEE in the germline V gene. The V segment lost 4 bases and the J segment 5 bases; nucleotides outside the gene matches: 13.